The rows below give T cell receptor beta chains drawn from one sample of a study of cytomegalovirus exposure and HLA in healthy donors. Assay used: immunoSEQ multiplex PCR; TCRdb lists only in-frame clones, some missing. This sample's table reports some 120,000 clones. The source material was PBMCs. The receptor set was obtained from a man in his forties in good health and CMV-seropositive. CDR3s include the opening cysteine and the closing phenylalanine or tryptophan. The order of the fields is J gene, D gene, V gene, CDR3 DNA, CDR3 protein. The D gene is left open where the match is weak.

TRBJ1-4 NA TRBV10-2 TGCGCCAGCACTTCGCCCGGGGTGAAAAAACTGTTTTTT CASTSPGVKKLFF
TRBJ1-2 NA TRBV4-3 TGCGCCAGCAGCCAAGGCTACAGGACCAACTATGGCTACACCTTC CASSQGYRTNYGYTF
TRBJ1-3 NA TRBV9 TGTGCCAGCAGCGTAGTCGACACCGGCTCTGGAAACACCATATATTTT CASSVVDTGSGNTIYF
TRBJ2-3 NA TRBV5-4 TGTGCCAGCAGCTTGTACTGGGGGGTAACTAGCACAGATACGCAGTATTTT CASSLYWGVTSTDTQYF
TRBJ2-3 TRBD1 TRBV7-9 TGTGCCAGCAGCTTTGACAGGGGAGGCACAGATACGCAGTATTTT CASSFDRGGTDTQYF
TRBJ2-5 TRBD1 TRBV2 TGTGCCAGCAGCCAACTTTCCGGGACAGGGGGCGAGACCCAGTACTTC CASSQLSGTGGETQYF
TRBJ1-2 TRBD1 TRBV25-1 TGTGCCAGCAGTGGGGGACAGGGGCTCGGAGGATTTGGCTACACCTTC CASSGGQGLGGFGYTF
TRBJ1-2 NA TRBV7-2 TGTGCCAGCAGCTTAGCACAGGGCCCTAACTATGGCTACACCTTC CASSLAQGPNYGYTF
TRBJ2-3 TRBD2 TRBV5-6 TGTGCCAGCAGCTTTCTAGCGGGAGGATTGTGGAGGGGCACAGATACGCAGTATTTT CASSFLAGGLWRGTDTQYF
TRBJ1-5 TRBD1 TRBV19 TGTGCCAGTAGTAAACTCTTCAACAGGGGAGACCAGCCCCAGCATTTT CASSKLFNRGDQPQHF
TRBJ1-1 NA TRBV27 TGTGCCAGCAGTTTGACGACGGGGAACACTGAAGCTTTCTTT CASSLTTGNTEAFF
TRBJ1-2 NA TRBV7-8 TGTGCCAGCAGTTCTCAGGCGGGGGCCCCCCGTGGCTACACCTTC CASSSQAGAPRGYTF
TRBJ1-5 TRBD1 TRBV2 TGTGCCAGCAGTGGGGACAGGGTATCCTTTTATAGCAATCAGCCCCAGCATTTT CASSGDRVSFYSNQPQHF
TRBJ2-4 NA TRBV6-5 TGTGCCAGCAGTTACCTCCCTAGAGCAGCCAAAAACATTCAGTACTTC CASSYLPRAAKNIQYF
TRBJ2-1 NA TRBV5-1 TGCGCCAGCAGCCCCGGGGAGGCCTCCGCCTACAATGAGCAGTTCTTC CASSPGEASAYNEQFF
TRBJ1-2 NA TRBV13 TGTGCCAGCAGCATAGGGGTTAGCTATGGCTACACCTTC CASSIGVSYGYTF
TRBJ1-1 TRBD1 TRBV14 TGTGCCAGCAGCAAGACCCCAGGGGGCACTGAAGCTTTCTTT CASSKTPGGTEAFF
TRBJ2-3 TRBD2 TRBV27 TGTGCCAGCCGGACTAGCGGGAGTTGGGGCACAGATACGCAGTATTTT CASRTSGSWGTDTQYF
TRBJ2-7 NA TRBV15 TGTGCCACCAGCAGAGAGATCAGGGTTAACTACGAGCAGTACTTC CATSREIRVNYEQYF
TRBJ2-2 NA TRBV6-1 TGTGCCAGCAGTGCTTCGACAGGCCGAGGCACCGGGGAGCTGTTTTTT CASSASTGRGTGELFF
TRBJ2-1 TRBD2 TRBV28 TGTGCCAGCAGCCGCCCCTATGGACTAGCGGGAGGTGGGGAGCAGTTCTTC CASSRPYGLAGGGEQFF
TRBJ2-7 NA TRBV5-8 TGTGCCAGCTTGGTCAGGGCCTACGAGCAGTACTTC CASLVRAYEQYF
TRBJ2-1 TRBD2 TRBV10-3 TGTGCCATCCATCCAGCGGGAGGGGTGCAGTTCTTC CAIHPAGGVQFF
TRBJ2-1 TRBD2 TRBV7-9 TGTGCCAGCAGCGTGGAGGGGCGGGAGGAAAATGAGCAGTTCTTC CASSVEGREENEQFF
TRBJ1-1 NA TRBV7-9 TGTGCCAGCAGCTTGAAGGAGGGTCGAGCTTTCTTT CASSLKEGRAFF
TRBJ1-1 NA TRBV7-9 TGTGCCAGCAGCTTAGGCTACAGGGACGAAGCTTTCTTT CASSLGYRDEAFF
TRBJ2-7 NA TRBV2 TGTGCCAGCAGTTCTGGCGGGATCTACGAGCAGTACTTC CASSSGGIYEQYF
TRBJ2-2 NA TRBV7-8 TGTGCCAGCAGCTTAGTGTTAATGAACACCGGGGAGCTGTTTTTT CASSLVLMNTGELFF
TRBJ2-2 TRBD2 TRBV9 TGTGCCAGCAGCGTAGAGCGGGAGGGAAACACCGGGGAGCTGTTTTTT CASSVEREGNTGELFF
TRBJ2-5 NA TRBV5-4 TGTGCCAGCAGCTCCCCGCGCGGGCCAAACCAAGAGACCCAGTACTTC CASSSPRGPNQETQYF
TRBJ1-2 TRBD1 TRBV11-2 TGTGCCAGCAGCCCGATCCCTACAGGGGCGGACGGCTACACCTTC CASSPIPTGADGYTF
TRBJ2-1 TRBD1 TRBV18 TGTGCCAGCTCACCCGGACAGGGAGATAAGAATGAGCAGTTCTTC CASSPGQGDKNEQFF
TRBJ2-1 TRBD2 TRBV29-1 TGCAGCGTTGACGGACTAGAACTTGCCTATGAGCAGTTCTTC CSVDGLELAYEQFF
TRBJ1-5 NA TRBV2 TGTGCCACCAATCAAGGGGTCGGAGGGGGGGATCAGCCCCAGCATTTT CATNQGVGGGDQPQHF
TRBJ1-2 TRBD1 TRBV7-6 TGTGCCAGCAGCGTCGGGACAGGGAACTATGGCTACACCTTC CASSVGTGNYGYTF
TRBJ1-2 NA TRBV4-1 TGCGCCAGCAGCCAGGAAAGACTGTTGAACTATGGCTACACCTTC CASSQERLLNYGYTF
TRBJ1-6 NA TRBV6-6 TGTGCCAGCAGTTACAGGGAGCCTAATTCACCCCTCCACTTT CASSYREPNSPLHF
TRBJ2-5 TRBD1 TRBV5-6 TGTGCCAGCAGCTTGCGGGACAGCGCCTCCCCGCGGACCCAGTACTTC CASSLRDSASPRTQYF
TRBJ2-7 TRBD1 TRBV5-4 TGTGCCAGCAGCCGGGACAGGAGCCACGAGCAGTACTTC CASSRDRSHEQYF
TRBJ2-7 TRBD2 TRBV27 TGTGCCACCTCGCTAGCGGGACAAACCTACGAGCAGTACTTC CATSLAGQTYEQYF
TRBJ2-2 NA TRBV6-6 TGTGCCAGCAGTAATACGAACACCGGGGAGCTGTTTTTT CASSNTNTGELFF
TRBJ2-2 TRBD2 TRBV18 TGTGCCAGCTCACCCGGGACTAGCGGAGCCGGGGAGCTGTTTTTT CASSPGTSGAGELFF
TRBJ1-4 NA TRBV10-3 TGTGCCATCAGTGAAAGGGGTATCTCTAATGAAAAACTGTTTTTT CAISERGISNEKLFF
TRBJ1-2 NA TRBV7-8 TGTGCCAGCAGCTTAGTGGAGGGCGCTAACTATGGCTACACCTTC CASSLVEGANYGYTF
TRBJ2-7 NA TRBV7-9 TGTGCCAGCAGCCCGACAGGCTCCTACGAGCAGTACTTC CASSPTGSYEQYF
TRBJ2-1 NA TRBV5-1 TGCGCCAGCAGCTTGGTGGGCGCCTACAATGAGCAGTTCTTC CASSLVGAYNEQFF
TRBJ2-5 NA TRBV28 TGTGCCAGCAGCGCAACAGGGTTGGGCGAGACCCAGTACTTC CASSATGLGETQYF
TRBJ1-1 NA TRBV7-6 TGTGCCAGCAGCTTAGAACCACTGTCTGAAGCTTTCTTT CASSLEPLSEAFF
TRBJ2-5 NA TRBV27 TGTGCCAGCAGTTTGTACGGGAGAGGTAAAGAGACCCAGTACTTC CASSLYGRGKETQYF
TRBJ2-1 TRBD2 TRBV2 TGTGCCAGCAGTGAGTCAAAAGCGGGAATGGAACGACCCGATGAGCAGTTCTTC CASSESKAGMERPDEQFF
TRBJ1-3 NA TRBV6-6 TGTGCCAGCAGTCCGGGAAACTCTGGAAACACCATATATTTT CASSPGNSGNTIYF
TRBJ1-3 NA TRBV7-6 TGTGCCAGCAGCTTAACAGTCTCGGACACCATATATTTT CASSLTVSDTIYF
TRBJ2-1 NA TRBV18 TGTGCCAGCTCACCAGGGAGCCCTAATGAGCAGTTCTTC CASSPGSPNEQFF